The clone carrying this T cell receptor beta chain has a count of ten or more. This sample is drawn from a study of T-cell reconstitution after alpha-beta-depleted transplantation in children. The library targeted TCRbeta and was prepared with unique molecular identifiers. TCRdb reanalysed the PCR reads using MiXCR and keeps one entry per CDR3 protein. Here the sample spans some 3,300 distinct CDR3 sequences, roughly 22% being singletons. Germline V lookup: CDR1 LGHNA, CDR2 YSLEER. This CDR3 region has 18 residues. The V and J ends lost 0 bases and 1 base respectively, with 15 bases between them. The TCR was taken from a male patient aged 2-9 years who had a stem cell transplant for acute lymphoblastic leukemia, so the T cells may come from the graft donor. The material sequenced was PBMCs, mostly from graft donor cells, taken 60 days after TCRalphabeta/CD19-depleted stem cell transplant. This chain links TRBV4-3 with TRBJ2-2; D tentatively fits TRBD1 or TRBD2 (5 bases each). CDR3 sequence reads: CASSQDRERWGNTGELFF. For the CDR3, the DNA is TGCGCCAGCAGCCAAGACAGGGAGAGGTGGGGGAACACCGGGGAGCTGTTTTTT.